This T cell receptor beta chain was identified during a study of beta chain features in type 1 diabetes. Findings and caveats of the study: Shorter TCRB CDR3s, moderately but significantly so, were found in Type 1 diabetes patients in all four CD4+ subsets. The naive, central memory and Treg TCRB repertoires showed an apparent similarity that was greater among patients than among healthy donors.

Germline lookup yields CDR1 MDHEN and CDR2 SYDVKM. The CDR3 runs to 15 residues. V was clipped by 1 base and J by 5 bases; unmatched bases: 7. Expressed TCRB transcripts were sequenced because the entire RNA isolate underwent reverse transcription. TCRdb keeps only in-frame clones here, not all; method: immunoSEQ multiplex PCR. The table has about 640,000 clones, around 12% seen once. This clone was seen ten or more times. The antigen remains unidentified. The TCR comes from a man aged 30 to 45 with type 1 diabetes. Sequencing was done on a sample of naive CD4+ T cells from blood. This sequence joins TRBV28 and TRBJ2-7, with 8 bases aligning to TRBD1. The CDR3 is CASSLFGQGRHEQYF. The CDR3, as DNA: TGTGCCAGCAGTTTATTCGGACAGGGCCGCCACGAGCAGTACTTC.